This T cell receptor beta chain derives from a study of blood T cell repertoires in COVID-19. Study in general: From T cells, B-cell-depleted T cells, or PBMCs came the material, which was cDNA or gDNA.

Source study methods: It was from reference gene primer amplification that nucleated cell counts were estimated. Generated by immunoSEQ multiplex PCR, the TCRdb table keeps only in-frame clones and is missing some. Clone size and V and J calls were adopted from that table, with D and trimming inferred from the DNA. The table includes around 200,000 clones, 65% to 85% detected once. V gave up 7 bases and J gave up 4 bases; unmatched junction bases: 6. This CDR3 has 14 residues. Germline assignment: CDR1 LNHDA and CDR2 SQIVND (reference sequence). The source material was peripheral blood. This chain uses TRBV19 with TRBJ2-5; the match to TRBD2 covers 10 bases. This sequence was found in a man aged 45 to 65 with active or convalescent COVID-19. The CDR3: CASKERGGIETQYF. The DNA of the CDR3 is TGTGCCAGTAAAGAGCGGGGGGGGATAGAGACCCAGTACTTC.